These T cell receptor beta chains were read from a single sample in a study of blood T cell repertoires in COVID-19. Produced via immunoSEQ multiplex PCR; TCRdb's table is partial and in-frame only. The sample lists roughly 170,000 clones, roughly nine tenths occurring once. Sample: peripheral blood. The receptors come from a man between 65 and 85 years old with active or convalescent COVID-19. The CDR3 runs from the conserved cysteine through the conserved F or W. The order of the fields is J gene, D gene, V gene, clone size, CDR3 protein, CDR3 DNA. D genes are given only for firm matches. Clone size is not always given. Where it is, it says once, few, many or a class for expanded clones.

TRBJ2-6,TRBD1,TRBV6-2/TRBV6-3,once,CASSARGFGANVLTF,TGTGCCAGCAGTGCCAGGGGGTTCGGGGCCAACGTCCTGACTTTC
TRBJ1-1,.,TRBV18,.,CASQYGQNTEAFF,TGTGCCAGTCAATATGGACAGAACACTGAAGCTTTCTTT
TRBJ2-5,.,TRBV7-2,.,CASSFNTGWGETQYF,TGTGCCAGCAGCTTCAACACAGGGTGGGGGGAGACCCAGTACTTC
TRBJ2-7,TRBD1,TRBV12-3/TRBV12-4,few,CASSADRAKEQYF,TGTGCCAGCAGCGCGGACAGGGCGAAGGAGCAGTACTTC
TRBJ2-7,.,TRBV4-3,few,CASSQSVTDTSYEQYF,TGCGCCAGCAGCCAGAGCGTGACAGATACGTCCTACGAGCAGTACTTC
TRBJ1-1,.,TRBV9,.,CASSPSGLGAFF,TGTGCCAGCAGCCCGTCGGGGTTGGGGGCTTTCTTT
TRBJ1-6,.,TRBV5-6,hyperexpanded,CASSYSGGPLHF,TGTGCCAGCAGTTACTCCGGGGGACCCCTCCACTTT
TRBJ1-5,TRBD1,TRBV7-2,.,CASSLVLGQPNQPQHF,TGTGCCAGCAGCTTAGTTTTGGGACAGCCAAATCAGCCCCAGCATTTT
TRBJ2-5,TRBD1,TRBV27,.,CASSPGTGILQETQYF,TGTGCCAGCAGTCCCGGGACAGGGATCCTACAAGAGACCCAGTACTTC
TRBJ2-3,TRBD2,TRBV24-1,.,CATSERLAGNTDTQYF,TGTGCCACCAGTGAGAGACTAGCGGGGAACACAGATACGCAGTATTTT
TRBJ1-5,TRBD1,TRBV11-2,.,CASSQGDTSNQPQHF,TGTGCCAGCAGCCAGGGGGATACGAGCAATCAGCCCCAGCATTTT
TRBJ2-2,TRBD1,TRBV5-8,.,CASTRQGTTGELFF,TGTGCCAGCACTCGACAGGGGACCACCGGGGAGCTGTTTTTT
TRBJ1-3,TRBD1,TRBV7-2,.,CASSSQRGDRGLSGNTIYF,TGTGCCAGCAGCTCCCAGAGGGGGGACAGGGGGCTCTCTGGAAACACCATATATTTT
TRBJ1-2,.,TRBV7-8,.,CASSLGIPGLRRGYTF,TGTGCCAGCAGCTTAGGGATTCCGGGACTCCGAAGGGGCTACACCTTC
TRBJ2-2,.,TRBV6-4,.,CASSRQSNTGELFF,TGTGCCAGCAGTCGACAGTCGAACACCGGGGAGCTGTTTTTT
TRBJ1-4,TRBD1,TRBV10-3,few,CAISESGQPNEKLFF,TGTGCCATCAGTGAGTCGGGACAGCCTAATGAAAAACTGTTTTTT
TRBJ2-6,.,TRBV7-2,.,CASRAGGSPGANVLTF,TGTGCCAGCAGAGCAGGAGGGTCCCCGGGGGCCAACGTCCTGACTTTC
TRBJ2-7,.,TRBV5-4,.,CASSLSQGIYSEQYF,TGTGCCAGCAGCTTATCCCAGGGCATCTACTCTGAGCAGTACTTC
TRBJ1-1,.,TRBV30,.,CAWITSGNTEAFF,TGTGCCTGGATCACCTCCGGGAACACTGAAGCTTTCTTT
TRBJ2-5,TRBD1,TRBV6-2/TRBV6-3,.,CASSYYGTGGGKTQYF,TGTGCCAGCAGTTACTATGGGACAGGGGGCGGAAAGACCCAGTACTTC
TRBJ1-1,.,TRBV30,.,CAWSQTANTEAFF,TGTGCCTGGAGCCAGACAGCTAACACTGAAGCTTTCTTT
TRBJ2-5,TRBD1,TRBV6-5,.,CAHSPGQGGLETQYF,TGTGCCCACTCTCCGGGACAGGGGGGTTTGGAGACCCAGTACTTC
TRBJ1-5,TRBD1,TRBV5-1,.,CASSLEGASAQPQHF,TGCGCCAGCAGCTTGGAGGGGGCCAGCGCTCAGCCCCAGCATTTT
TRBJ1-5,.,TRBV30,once,CAWDHNRGNQPQHF,TGTGCCTGGGACCACAATCGGGGCAATCAGCCCCAGCATTTT
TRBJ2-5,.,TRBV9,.,CASSVSPRGETQYF,TGTGCCAGCAGCGTATCCCCCCGCGGTGAGACCCAGTACTTC
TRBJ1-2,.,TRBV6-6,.,CASSYSKGVGSGYTF,TGTGCCAGCAGTTACTCGAAAGGTGTCGGTAGCGGCTACACCTTC
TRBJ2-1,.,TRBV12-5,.,CASSSSSSYNEQFF,TGTGCTAGTAGCAGTTCTAGCTCCTACAATGAGCAGTTCTTC
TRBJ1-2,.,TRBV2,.,CASRGEDGSTRRILLYGYTF,TGTGCCAGCAGGGGGGAGGACGGTTCCACTAGAAGAATCCTCCTCTATGGCTACACCTTC
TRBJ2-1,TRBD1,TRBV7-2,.,CASSRDRAGEQFF,TGTGCCAGCAGCCGGGACAGGGCGGGTGAGCAGTTCTTC
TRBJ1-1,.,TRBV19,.,CASSAEMNTEAFF,TGTGCCAGTAGTGCAGAAATGAACACTGAAGCTTTCTTT
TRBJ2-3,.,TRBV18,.,CASSLRPSTDTQYF,TGTGCCAGCTCACTCCGTCCTAGCACAGATACGCAGTATTTT
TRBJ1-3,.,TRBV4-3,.,CASSQDLPRGSGNTIYF,TGCGCCAGCAGCCAAGATTTACCCAGGGGCTCTGGAAACACCATATATTTT
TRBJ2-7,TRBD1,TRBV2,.,CASSLLRTGESHEQYF,TGTGCCAGCAGTCTGCTGCGGACAGGGGAATCCCACGAGCAGTACTTC
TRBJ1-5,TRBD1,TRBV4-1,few,CASSPKERQGVRQPQHF,TGCGCCAGCAGCCCTAAAGAGAGACAGGGGGTTCGGCAGCCCCAGCATTTT
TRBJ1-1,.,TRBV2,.,CASTIDTGEAFF,TGTGCCAGCACCATAGACACGGGGGAAGCTTTCTTT
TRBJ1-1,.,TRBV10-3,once,CAISETTANTEAFF,TGTGCCATCAGTGAGACGACAGCAAACACTGAAGCTTTCTTT
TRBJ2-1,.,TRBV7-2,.,CASSYRVSSYNEQFF,TGTGCCAGCAGTTACAGGGTTTCCTCCTACAATGAGCAGTTCTTC
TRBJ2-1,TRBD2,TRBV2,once,CASSVLAGLSNEQFF,TGTGCCAGCAGTGTATTAGCGGGACTAAGCAATGAGCAGTTCTTC
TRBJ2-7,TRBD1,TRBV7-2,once,CASSVTGTGTYEQYF,TGTGCTAGCAGCGTCACCGGGACAGGTACCTACGAGCAGTACTTC
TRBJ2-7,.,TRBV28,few,CATLSPDNFYEQYF,TGTGCCACCTTGTCCCCGGACAATTTCTACGAGCAGTACTTC
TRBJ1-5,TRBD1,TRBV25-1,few,CASSSRDSPNQPQHF,TGTGCCAGCAGCTCCCGGGACAGCCCCAATCAGCCCCAGCATTTT
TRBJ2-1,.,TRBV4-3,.,CASSKDQQGYEQFF,TGCGCCAGCAGCAAAGATCAACAGGGCTATGAGCAGTTCTTC
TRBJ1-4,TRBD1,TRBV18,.,CASSPPGQISAGEKLFF,TGTGCCAGCTCACCACCGGGACAGATCTCAGCAGGGGAAAAACTGTTTTTT